This T cell receptor (beta chain) appears in the sequencing data of a study of persistence of HIV-infected CD4 T cells. The sample holds one count of this clone. Its antigen is currently unknown. An overlapping HIV-1 Gag peptide pool stimulated these cells at 0.95 to 1 ug/peptide/mL. Memory cells lacking CD40L and CD69 with high CD45RO were sorted. The libraries were made with immunoSEQ version 4 in survey mode. Here immunoSEQ multiplex PCR was the method, and the copy in TCRdb shows in-frame clones only, minus some. The sample includes about 64,000 clones, 65% to 80% seen only once; the top ten take approximately 1.7%. Trimming pared 3 bases from V and 7 bases from J, leaving 10 bases between. CDR3 length equals 12 residues. Looked up from germline, CDR1 is GTSNPN and CDR2 is SVGIG (reference sequence). Study findings and constraints: Degenerate expanded CDR3beta sequences were enriched among CMV- and Gag-responding cells.

This chain connects TRBV30 to TRBJ2-1; D is undetermined. This TCR came from an adult man with HIV who was CMV-seropositive. This specimen was CD4+ T cells sorted from PBMCs after approximately 19-hour stimulation, taken from a patient who received antiretroviral therapy. The CDR3 reads CAWSRQLNEQFF. The CDR3 DNA is TGTGCCTGGAGCCGCCAGCTAAATGAGCAGTTCTTC.